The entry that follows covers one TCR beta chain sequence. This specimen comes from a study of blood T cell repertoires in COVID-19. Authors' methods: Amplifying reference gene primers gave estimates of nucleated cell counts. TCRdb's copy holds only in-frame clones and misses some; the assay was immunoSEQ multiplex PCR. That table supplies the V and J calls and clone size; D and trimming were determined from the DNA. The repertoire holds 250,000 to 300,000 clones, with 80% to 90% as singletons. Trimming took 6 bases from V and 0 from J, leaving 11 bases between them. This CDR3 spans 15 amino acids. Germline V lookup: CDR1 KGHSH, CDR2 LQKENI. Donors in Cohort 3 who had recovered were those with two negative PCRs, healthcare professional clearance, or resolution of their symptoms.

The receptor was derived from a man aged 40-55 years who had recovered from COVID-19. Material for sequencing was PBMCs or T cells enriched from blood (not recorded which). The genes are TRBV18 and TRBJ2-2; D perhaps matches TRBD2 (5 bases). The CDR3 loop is CASSFAGPNTGELFF. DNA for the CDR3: TGTGCCAGCTCCTTTGCGGGCCCGAACACCGGGGAGCTGTTTTTT. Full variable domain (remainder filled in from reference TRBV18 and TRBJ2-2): NAGVMQNPRHLVRRRGQEARLRCSPMKGHSHVYWYRQLPEEGLKFMVYLQKENIIDESGMPKERFSAEFPKEGPSILRIQQVVRGDSAAYFCASSFAGPNTGELFFGEGSRLTVL.